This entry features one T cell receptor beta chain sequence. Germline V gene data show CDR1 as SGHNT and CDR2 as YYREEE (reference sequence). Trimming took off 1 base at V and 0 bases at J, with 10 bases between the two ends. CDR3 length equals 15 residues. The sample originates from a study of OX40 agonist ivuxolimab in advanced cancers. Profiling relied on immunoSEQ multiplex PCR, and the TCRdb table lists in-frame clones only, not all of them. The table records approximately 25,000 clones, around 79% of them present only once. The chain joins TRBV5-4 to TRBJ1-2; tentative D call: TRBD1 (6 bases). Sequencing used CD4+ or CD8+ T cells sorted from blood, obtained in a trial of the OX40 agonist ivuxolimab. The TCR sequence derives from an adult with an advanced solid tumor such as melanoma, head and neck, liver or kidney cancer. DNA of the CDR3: TGTGCCAGCAGCTTGTGGGGGGGCGCTAACTATGGCTACACCTTC. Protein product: CASSLWGGANYGYTF.